Listed below are T cell receptor beta chains from one sample, sequenced in a study of blood T cell repertoires in COVID-19. The repertoire was sequenced with immunoSEQ multiplex PCR; TCRdb's copy has only in-frame clones and lacks some. The sample has 150,000 to 200,000 clones, 75% to 90% seen once. Input material: PBMCs or T cells enriched from blood (not recorded which). Source of these receptors: a woman between 18 and 29 years old who had recovered from COVID-19. Both conserved end residues are part of each CDR3. D genes are given only for firm matches. The size field is filled for only some rows; it gives once, few, many or a size class.

size: .; V: TRBV7-2; D: .; J: TRBJ2-3; length: 17; DNA: TGTGCCAGCAGCTTAGCCGCAGGCTTCCAAAGCACAGATACGCAGTATTTT; CDR3: CASSLAAGFQSTDTQYF
size: .; V: TRBV6-5; D: TRBD2; J: TRBJ2-1; length: 15; DNA: TGTGCCAGCAGTCAAAGCGGGAGCTCCTACAATGAGCAGTTCTTC; CDR3: CASSQSGSSYNEQFF
size: .; V: TRBV4-1; D: .; J: TRBJ1-1; length: 14; DNA: TGCGCCAGCAACCTCTACGGGTCGCACACTGAAGCTTTCTTT; CDR3: CASNLYGSHTEAFF
size: .; V: TRBV12-3/TRBV12-4; D: .; J: TRBJ1-3; length: 13; DNA: TGTGCCAGCAGTTTATCCCCGGGGAACACCATATATTTT; CDR3: CASSLSPGNTIYF
size: .; V: TRBV7-3; D: .; J: TRBJ2-3; length: 14; DNA: TGTGCCAGCAGCTTCTCGGTTAGCACAGATACGCAGTATTTT; CDR3: CASSFSVSTDTQYF
size: .; V: TRBV11-2; D: .; J: TRBJ1-6; length: 16; DNA: TGTGCCAGCAGCTTAGGCGGGTCGAATTATAATTCACCCCTCCACTTT; CDR3: CASSLGGSNYNSPLHF
size: .; V: TRBV30; D: .; J: TRBJ1-4; length: 15; DNA: TGTGCCTGGAGTGTACTGAGGAGGGCTAATGAAAAACTGTTTTTT; CDR3: CAWSVLRRANEKLFF
size: .; V: TRBV2; D: TRBD1; J: TRBJ1-6; length: 15; DNA: TGTGCCAGCAGTTCACAGGGGGCGAGTAATTCACCCCTCCACTTT; CDR3: CASSSQGASNSPLHF
size: few; V: TRBV30; D: .; J: TRBJ1-1; length: 12; DNA: TGTGCCTGGATACAGGGGAACACTGAAGCTTTCTTT; CDR3: CAWIQGNTEAFF
size: .; V: TRBV28; D: TRBD1; J: TRBJ1-2; length: 14; DNA: TGTGCCAGCTCACACCCAGGGGGCGAAGGTGGCTACACCTTC; CDR3: CASSHPGGEGGYTF
size: .; V: TRBV5-1; D: .; J: TRBJ2-7; length: 14; DNA: TGCGCCAGCAGCTTGGGTTCTAGTGTGTACGAGCAGTACTTC; CDR3: CASSLGSSVYEQYF
size: .; V: TRBV27; D: .; J: TRBJ2-7; length: 14; DNA: TGTGCCAGCAGTTTATCCACCCGGGGTTTGCGGCAGTACTTC; CDR3: CASSLSTRGLRQYF
size: .; V: TRBV5-1; D: TRBD1; J: TRBJ1-4; length: 15; DNA: TGCGCCAGCAGCTCTGCAGGGGGCGGAGGTGAAAAACTGTTTTTT; CDR3: CASSSAGGGGEKLFF
size: .; V: TRBV5-4; D: TRBD1; J: TRBJ2-2; length: 15; DNA: TGTGCCAGCAGCTTACGGACAGGGGTGGGCGGGGAGCTGTTTTTT; CDR3: CASSLRTGVGGELFF
size: .; V: TRBV9; D: TRBD2; J: TRBJ2-1; length: 16; DNA: TGTGCCAGCAGCGTAGGGTCCAGCGGGAGTTTGCATGAGCAGTTCTTC; CDR3: CASSVGSSGSLHEQFF
size: .; V: TRBV14; D: .; J: TRBJ1-2; length: 13; DNA: TGTGCCAGCAGCCAAGGGCTGTACTATGGCTACACCTTC; CDR3: CASSQGLYYGYTF
size: .; V: TRBV7-3; D: .; J: TRBJ2-7; length: 13; DNA: TGTGCCACCGCGACGGGGGTCTCCTACGAGCAGTACTTC; CDR3: CATATGVSYEQYF
size: .; V: TRBV4-1; D: .; J: TRBJ2-3; length: 19; DNA: TGCGCCAGCAGCCAAGTCAGGAAGGACGGCGGGACCTACACAGATACGCAGTATTTT; CDR3: CASSQVRKDGGTYTDTQYF
size: once; V: TRBV15; D: .; J: TRBJ2-7; length: 15; DNA: TGTGCCACCAGCAGAGTCGGTTCGGGACTCTACGAGCAGTACTTC; CDR3: CATSRVGSGLYEQYF
size: .; V: TRBV13; D: .; J: TRBJ2-2; length: 12; DNA: TGTGCCAGCAGCTTAGGCGTCGGGGAGCTGTTTTTT; CDR3: CASSLGVGELFF
size: .; V: TRBV28; D: .; J: TRBJ1-5; length: 15; DNA: TGTGCCAGCAGTTTAGTGGCCCCAAGCAATCAGCCCCAGCATTTT; CDR3: CASSLVAPSNQPQHF
size: .; V: TRBV2; D: TRBD2; J: TRBJ2-3; length: 11; DNA: TGTGCCAGCAGGAGCGGGAGTTCGCAGTATTTT; CDR3: CASRSGSSQYF
size: .; V: TRBV28; D: TRBD2; J: TRBJ2-2; length: 16; DNA: TGTGCCAGCAGCCGACCGGGACTAGCGAGGGGTGGGGAGCTGTTTTTT; CDR3: CASSRPGLARGGELFF
size: .; V: TRBV7-7; D: .; J: TRBJ2-2; length: 17; DNA: TGTGCTAGCAACCTACTTCCCGGGACAAGGAACACCGGGGAGCTGTTTTTT; CDR3: CASNLLPGTRNTGELFF
size: .; V: TRBV28; D: .; J: TRBJ1-2; length: 15; DNA: TGTGCCAGCAGTTTCGGGGTGAGGGCCAACTATGGCTACACCTTC; CDR3: CASSFGVRANYGYTF
size: .; V: TRBV7-3; D: .; J: TRBJ2-7; length: 14; DNA: TGTGCCAGCAGCTTACGAGGGAGTGGCGACGAGCAGTACTTC; CDR3: CASSLRGSGDEQYF
size: .; V: TRBV7-9; D: TRBD2; J: TRBJ2-7; length: 16; DNA: TGTGCCAGCAGCAAAACGGGAGGGAGGAAAACCTACGAGCAGTACTTC; CDR3: CASSKTGGRKTYEQYF
size: .; V: TRBV27; D: TRBD1; J: TRBJ1-6; length: 13; DNA: TGTGCCAGCATGGGACAGTATAATTCACCCCTCCACTTT; CDR3: CASMGQYNSPLHF
size: .; V: TRBV27; D: TRBD2; J: TRBJ2-1; length: 13; DNA: TGTGCCACCCTTAGCGGGGAATACAATGAGCAGTTCTTC; CDR3: CATLSGEYNEQFF
size: .; V: TRBV15; D: .; J: TRBJ2-7; length: 14; DNA: TGTGCCACCAGCAGCTACCGGGGAGCCTACGAGCAGTACTTC; CDR3: CATSSYRGAYEQYF
size: .; V: TRBV30; D: TRBD2; J: TRBJ2-4; length: 15; DNA: TGTGCCTGGAGTGTAGGGTTAGCGGGGGTGGACATTCAGTACTTC; CDR3: CAWSVGLAGVDIQYF
size: .; V: TRBV7-2; D: TRBD2; J: TRBJ2-1; length: 14; DNA: TGTGCCAGCAGCTTTCTACTAGCGACTAATGAGCAGTTCTTC; CDR3: CASSFLLATNEQFF
size: .; V: TRBV19; D: TRBD1; J: TRBJ1-1; length: 15; DNA: TGTGCCAGTAGTACTTTGGGACAGACGGGACGAGGAGCTTTCTTT; CDR3: CASSTLGQTGRGAFF
size: .; V: TRBV7-2; D: TRBD1; J: TRBJ2-1; length: 16; DNA: TGTGCCAGCAGCTTTTCCGGGACAGGGGGCCTAAATGAGCAGTTCTTC; CDR3: CASSFSGTGGLNEQFF
size: .; V: TRBV19; D: .; J: TRBJ1-1; length: 14; DNA: TGTGCCAGTATAAAACAGGGAAGCAACACTGAAGCTTTCTTT; CDR3: CASIKQGSNTEAFF
size: .; V: TRBV5-6; D: .; J: TRBJ2-6; length: 15; DNA: TGTGCCAGCAGCTTCGTAGGGAGTGGGGCCAACGTCCTGACTTTC; CDR3: CASSFVGSGANVLTF
size: .; V: TRBV27; D: TRBD2; J: TRBJ2-7; length: 18; DNA: TGTGCCAGCAGTTTATCAATACTAGCGGGAGCCCCTACTGGGGAGCAGTACTTC; CDR3: CASSLSILAGAPTGEQYF
size: .; V: TRBV6-5; D: .; J: TRBJ1-3; length: 14; DNA: TGTGCCAGCAGCCCCGGGGGGGTTGGAAACACCATATATTTT; CDR3: CASSPGGVGNTIYF
size: .; V: TRBV6-5; D: TRBD2; J: TRBJ2-7; length: 15; DNA: TGTGCCAGCAGTTTCCTAACTAGCGGGAGTGGCGAGCAGTACTTC; CDR3: CASSFLTSGSGEQYF
size: .; V: TRBV11-2; D: .; J: TRBJ1-5; length: 15; DNA: TGTGCCAGCAGCCAAAGGGGTTCTAGCAATCAGCCCCAGCATTTT; CDR3: CASSQRGSSNQPQHF
size: .; V: TRBV30; D: .; J: TRBJ2-6; length: 17; DNA: TGTGCCTGGAACCACTGGGGCAGTAGCCGTGGGGCCAACGTCCTGACTTTC; CDR3: CAWNHWGSSRGANVLTF
size: few; V: TRBV4-1; D: .; J: TRBJ1-2; length: 13; DNA: TGCGCCAGCAGCCGAACCCCAGGGGAGGGCTACACCTTC; CDR3: CASSRTPGEGYTF
size: .; V: TRBV6-5; D: .; J: TRBJ1-6; length: 13; DNA: TGTGCCAGCAGTCGACAGTATAATTCACCCCTCCACTTT; CDR3: CASSRQYNSPLHF
size: once; V: TRBV18; D: TRBD1; J: TRBJ1-1; length: 16; DNA: TGTGCCAGCTCACCAGTGACAGGGGTCATGAACACTGAAGCTTTCTTT; CDR3: CASSPVTGVMNTEAFF
size: .; V: TRBV11-1; D: TRBD1; J: TRBJ2-7; length: 12; DNA: TGTGCCAGCAGCTCGGACAGGGACGAGCAGTACTTC; CDR3: CASSSDRDEQYF
size: .; V: TRBV30; D: TRBD1; J: TRBJ1-2; length: 13; DNA: TGTGCCTGGAGTGTGACAGGGATCTATGGCTACACCTTC; CDR3: CAWSVTGIYGYTF
size: .; V: TRBV3-1/TRBV3-2; D: .; J: TRBJ1-3; length: 19; DNA: TGTGCCAGCAGCCAATATGGCGGAGGCCGAGAACTTCTTGGAAACACCATATATTTT; CDR3: CASSQYGGGRELLGNTIYF
size: .; V: TRBV4-1; D: TRBD1; J: TRBJ2-5; length: 19; DNA: TGCGCCAGCAGCCAAGATGAGGCAGGGGGCGCATTTAAAGGAGAGACCCAGTACTTC; CDR3: CASSQDEAGGAFKGETQYF
size: .; V: TRBV5-1; D: TRBD1; J: TRBJ1-6; length: 15; DNA: TGCGCCAGCAGCTCCACAGGGGCAGGGAATTCACCCCTCCACTTT; CDR3: CASSSTGAGNSPLHF
size: few; V: TRBV27; D: .; J: TRBJ2-1; length: 16; DNA: TGTGCCAGCAGTTTGGGAGGGGGGAAGACTTACAATGAGCAGTTCTTC; CDR3: CASSLGGGKTYNEQFF